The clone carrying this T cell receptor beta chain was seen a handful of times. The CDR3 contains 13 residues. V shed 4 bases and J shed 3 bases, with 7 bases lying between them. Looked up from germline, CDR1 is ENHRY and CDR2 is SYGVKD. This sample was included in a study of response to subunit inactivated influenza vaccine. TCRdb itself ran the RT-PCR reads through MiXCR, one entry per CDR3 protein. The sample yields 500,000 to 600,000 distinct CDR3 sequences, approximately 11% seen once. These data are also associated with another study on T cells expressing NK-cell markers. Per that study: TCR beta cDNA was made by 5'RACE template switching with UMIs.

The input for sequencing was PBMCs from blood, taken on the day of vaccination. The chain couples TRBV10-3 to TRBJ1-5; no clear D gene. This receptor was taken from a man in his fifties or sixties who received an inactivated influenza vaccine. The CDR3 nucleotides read TGTGCCATCAGTGTTCAGACCAATCAGCCCCAGCATTTT. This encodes CAISVQTNQPQHF.